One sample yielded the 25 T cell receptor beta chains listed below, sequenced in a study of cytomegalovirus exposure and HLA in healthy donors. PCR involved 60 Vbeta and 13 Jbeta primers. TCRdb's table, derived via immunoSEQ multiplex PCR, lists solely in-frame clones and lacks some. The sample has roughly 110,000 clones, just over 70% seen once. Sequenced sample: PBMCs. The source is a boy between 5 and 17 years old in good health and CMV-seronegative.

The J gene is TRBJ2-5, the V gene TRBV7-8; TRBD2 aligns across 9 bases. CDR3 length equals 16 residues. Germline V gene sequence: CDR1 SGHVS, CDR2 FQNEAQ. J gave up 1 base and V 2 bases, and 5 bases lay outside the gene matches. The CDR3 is CASSLRVAGAQETQYF. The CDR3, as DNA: TGTGCCAGCAGCTTAAGGGTAGCGGGGGCCCAAGAGACCCAGTACTTC.

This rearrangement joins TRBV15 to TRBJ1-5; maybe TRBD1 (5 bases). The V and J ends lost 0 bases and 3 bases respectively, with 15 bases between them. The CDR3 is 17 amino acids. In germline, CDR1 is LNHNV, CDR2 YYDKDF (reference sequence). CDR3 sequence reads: CATSRDSLTDSNQPQHF. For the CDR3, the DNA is TGTGCCACCAGCAGAGATTCCCTGACAGACTCCAATCAGCCCCAGCATTTT.

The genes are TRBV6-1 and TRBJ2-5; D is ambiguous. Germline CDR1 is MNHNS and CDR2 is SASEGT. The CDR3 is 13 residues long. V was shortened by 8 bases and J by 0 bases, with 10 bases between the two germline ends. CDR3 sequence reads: CASQRTNQETQYF. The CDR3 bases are TGTGCCAGCCAGCGAACGAACCAAGAGACCCAGTACTTC.

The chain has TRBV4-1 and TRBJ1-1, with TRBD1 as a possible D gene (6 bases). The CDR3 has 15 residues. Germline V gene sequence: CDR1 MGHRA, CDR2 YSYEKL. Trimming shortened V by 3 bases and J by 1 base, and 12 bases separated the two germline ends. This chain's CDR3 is CASSHFRDKNTEAFF. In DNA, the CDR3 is TGCGCCAGCAGCCACTTTCGGGACAAGAACACTGAAGCTTTCTTT.

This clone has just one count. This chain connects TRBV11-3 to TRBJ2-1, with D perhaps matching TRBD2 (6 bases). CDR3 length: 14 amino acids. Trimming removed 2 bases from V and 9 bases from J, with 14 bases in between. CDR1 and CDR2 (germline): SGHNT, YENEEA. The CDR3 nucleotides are TGTGCCAGCAGCTTATCTCTTCTAGCGAGTGAGCAGTTCTTC. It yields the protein CASSLSLLASEQFF.

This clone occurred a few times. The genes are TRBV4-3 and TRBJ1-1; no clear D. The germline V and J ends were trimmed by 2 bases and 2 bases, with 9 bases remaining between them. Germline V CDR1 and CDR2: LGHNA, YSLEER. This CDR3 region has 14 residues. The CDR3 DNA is TGCGCCAGCAGCCAATGGGCGTTCAACACTGAAGCTTTCTTT. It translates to CASSQWAFNTEAFF.

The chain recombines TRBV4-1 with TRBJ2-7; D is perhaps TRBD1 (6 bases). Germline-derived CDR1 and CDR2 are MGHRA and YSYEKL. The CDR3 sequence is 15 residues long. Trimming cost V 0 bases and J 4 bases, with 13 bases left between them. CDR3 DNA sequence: TGCGCCAGCAGCCAAGAATCGGCAGGGGTGTACGAGCAGTACTTC. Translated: CASSQESAGVYEQYF.

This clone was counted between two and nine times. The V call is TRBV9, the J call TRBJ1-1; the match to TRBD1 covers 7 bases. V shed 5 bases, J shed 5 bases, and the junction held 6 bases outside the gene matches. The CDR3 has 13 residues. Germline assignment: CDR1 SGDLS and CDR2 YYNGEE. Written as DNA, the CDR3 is TGTGCCAGCAGGAACGACAGGGAGACTGAAGCTTTCTTT. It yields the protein CASRNDRETEAFF.

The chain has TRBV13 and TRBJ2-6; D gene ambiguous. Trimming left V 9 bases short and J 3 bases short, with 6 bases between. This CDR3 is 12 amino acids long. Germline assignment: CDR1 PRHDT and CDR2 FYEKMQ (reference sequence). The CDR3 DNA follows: TGTGCCAGTAAACTTGGGGCCAACGTCCTGACTTTC. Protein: CASKLGANVLTF.

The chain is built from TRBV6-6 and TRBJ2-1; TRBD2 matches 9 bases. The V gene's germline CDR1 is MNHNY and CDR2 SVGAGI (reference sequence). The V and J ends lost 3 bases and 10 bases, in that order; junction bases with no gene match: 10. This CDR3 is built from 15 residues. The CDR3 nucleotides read TGTGCCAGCAGTTATGGTGGCGGGAGGGCCCAGGAGCAGTTCTTC. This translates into CASSYGGGRAQEQFF.

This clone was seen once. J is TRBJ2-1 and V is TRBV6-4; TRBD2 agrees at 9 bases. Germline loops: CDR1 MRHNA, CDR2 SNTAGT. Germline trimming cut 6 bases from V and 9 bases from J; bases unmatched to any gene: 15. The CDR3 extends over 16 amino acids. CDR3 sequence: CASRTVAGEGYGEQFF. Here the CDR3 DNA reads TGTGCCAGCAGAACCGTAGCGGGGGAAGGGTACGGTGAGCAGTTCTTC.

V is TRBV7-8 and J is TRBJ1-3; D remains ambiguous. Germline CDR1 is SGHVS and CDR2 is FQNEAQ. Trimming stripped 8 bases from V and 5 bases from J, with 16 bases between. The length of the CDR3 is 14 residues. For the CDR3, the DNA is TGTGCCAGCGCCCCGGGCGGGCCGAGAAACACCATATATTTT. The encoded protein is CASAPGGPRNTIYF.

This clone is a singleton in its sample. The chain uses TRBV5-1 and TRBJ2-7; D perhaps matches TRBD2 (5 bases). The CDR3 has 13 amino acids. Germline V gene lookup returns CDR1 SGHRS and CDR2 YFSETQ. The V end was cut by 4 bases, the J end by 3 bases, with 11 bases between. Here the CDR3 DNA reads TGCGCCAGCAGCATCGGACGGGACTACGAGCAGTACTTC. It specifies CASSIGRDYEQYF.

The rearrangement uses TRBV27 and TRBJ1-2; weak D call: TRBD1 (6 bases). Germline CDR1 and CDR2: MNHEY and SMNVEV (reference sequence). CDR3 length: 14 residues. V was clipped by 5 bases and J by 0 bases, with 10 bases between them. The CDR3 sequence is CASSRTAANYGYTF. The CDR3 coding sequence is TGTGCCAGCAGTAGGACAGCGGCTAACTATGGCTACACCTTC.

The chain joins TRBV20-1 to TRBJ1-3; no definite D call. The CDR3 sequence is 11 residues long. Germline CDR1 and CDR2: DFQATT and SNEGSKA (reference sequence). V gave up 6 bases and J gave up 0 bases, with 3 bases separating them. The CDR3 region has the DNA TGCAGTGCCATCTCTGGAAACACCATATATTTT. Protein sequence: CSAISGNTIYF.

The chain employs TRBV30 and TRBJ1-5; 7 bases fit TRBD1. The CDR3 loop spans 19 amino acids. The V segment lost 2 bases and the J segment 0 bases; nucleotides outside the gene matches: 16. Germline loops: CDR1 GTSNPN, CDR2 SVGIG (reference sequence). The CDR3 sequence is CAWSSQGVGWRYSNQPQHF. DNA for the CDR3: TGTGCCTGGAGTAGCCAGGGGGTCGGTTGGCGTTATAGCAATCAGCCCCAGCATTTT.

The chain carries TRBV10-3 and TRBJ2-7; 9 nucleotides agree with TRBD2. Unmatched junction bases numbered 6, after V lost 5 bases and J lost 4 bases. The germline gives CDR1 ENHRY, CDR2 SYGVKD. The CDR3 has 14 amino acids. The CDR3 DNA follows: TGTGCCATCAGTCATAGCGGGGGACTATACGAGCAGTACTTC. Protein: CAISHSGGLYEQYF.

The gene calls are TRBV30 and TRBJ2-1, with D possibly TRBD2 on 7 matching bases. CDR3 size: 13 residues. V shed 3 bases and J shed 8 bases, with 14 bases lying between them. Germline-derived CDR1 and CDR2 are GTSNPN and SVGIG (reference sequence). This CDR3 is CAWRGGGDHEQFF. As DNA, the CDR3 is TGTGCCTGGAGGGGAGGGGGGGACCATGAGCAGTTCTTC.

CDR3 sequence: CASSSLATRRDEQFF. CDR3 DNA sequence: TGTGCCAGCAGTTCACTAGCGACCCGGCGGGATGAGCAGTTCTTC. The chain combines TRBV28 with TRBJ2-1; TRBD2 aligns across 7 bases. Germline CDR1 reads MDHEN; CDR2 reads SYDVKM. The CDR3 has 15 residues. The J segment lost 8 bases and the V segment lost 4 bases, leaving 11 bases of the junction unmatched.

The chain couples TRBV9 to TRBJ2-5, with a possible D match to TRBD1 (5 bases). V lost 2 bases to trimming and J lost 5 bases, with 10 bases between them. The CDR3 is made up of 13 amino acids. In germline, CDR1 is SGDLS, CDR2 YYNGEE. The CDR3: CASSVTGGETQYF. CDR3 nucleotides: TGTGCCAGCAGCGTCACAGGTGGGGAGACCCAGTACTTC.

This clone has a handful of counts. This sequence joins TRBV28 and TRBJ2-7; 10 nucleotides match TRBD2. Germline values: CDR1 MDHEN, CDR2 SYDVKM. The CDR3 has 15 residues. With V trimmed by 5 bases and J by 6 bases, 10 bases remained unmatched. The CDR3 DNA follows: TGTGCCAGCAGTCTAAGGACTAGCGGTATCTTCGAGCAGTACTTC. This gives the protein CASSLRTSGIFEQYF.

The CDR3 reads CASSLGQGYNSPLHF. For the CDR3, the DNA is TGTGCCAGCAGCTTGGGGCAGGGTTATAATTCACCCCTCCACTTT. The rearrangement joins TRBV5-6 to TRBJ1-6, with D tentatively TRBD1 (5 bases). Deletions cut 0 bases from V and 4 bases from J, with 8 bases between. CDR1 SGHDT and CDR2 YYEEEE come from the germline V gene. The CDR3 is 15 amino acids.

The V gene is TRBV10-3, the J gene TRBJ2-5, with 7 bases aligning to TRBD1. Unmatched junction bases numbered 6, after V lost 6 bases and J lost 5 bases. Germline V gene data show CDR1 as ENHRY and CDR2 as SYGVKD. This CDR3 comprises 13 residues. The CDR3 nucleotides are TGTGCCATCAGCGGACAGGCTGAGGAGACCCAGTACTTC. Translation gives CAISGQAEETQYF.

The CDR3 region is CAISDRRVGNTEAFF. The CDR3, as DNA: TGTGCCATCAGTGATCGCCGGGTCGGGAACACTGAAGCTTTCTTT. The chain is built from TRBV10-3 and TRBJ1-1; no clear D gene. Looked up from germline, CDR1 is ENHRY and CDR2 is SYGVKD. The CDR3 runs 15 residues. Deletions cut 3 bases from V and 1 base from J, with 12 bases between.

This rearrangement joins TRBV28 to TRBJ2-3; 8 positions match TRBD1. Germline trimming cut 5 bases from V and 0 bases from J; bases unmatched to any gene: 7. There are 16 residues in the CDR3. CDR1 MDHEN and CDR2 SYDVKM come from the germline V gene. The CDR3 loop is CASSDQGALSTDTQYF. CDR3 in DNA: TGTGCCAGCAGTGACCAGGGGGCGCTTAGCACAGATACGCAGTATTTT.